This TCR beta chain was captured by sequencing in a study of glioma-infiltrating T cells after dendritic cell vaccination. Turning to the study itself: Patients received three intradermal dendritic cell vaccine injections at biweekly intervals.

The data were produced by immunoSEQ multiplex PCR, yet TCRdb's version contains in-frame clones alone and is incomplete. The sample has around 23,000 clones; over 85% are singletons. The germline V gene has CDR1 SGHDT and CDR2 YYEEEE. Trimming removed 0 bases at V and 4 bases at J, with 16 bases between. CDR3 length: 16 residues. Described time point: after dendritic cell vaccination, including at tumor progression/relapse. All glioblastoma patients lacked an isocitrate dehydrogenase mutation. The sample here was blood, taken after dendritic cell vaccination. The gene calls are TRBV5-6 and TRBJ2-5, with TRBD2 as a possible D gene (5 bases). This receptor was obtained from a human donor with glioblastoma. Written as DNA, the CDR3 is TGTGCCAGCAGCTTGGGTGCTACTACTAGTACAGAGACCCAGTACTTC. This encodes CASSLGATTSTETQYF.